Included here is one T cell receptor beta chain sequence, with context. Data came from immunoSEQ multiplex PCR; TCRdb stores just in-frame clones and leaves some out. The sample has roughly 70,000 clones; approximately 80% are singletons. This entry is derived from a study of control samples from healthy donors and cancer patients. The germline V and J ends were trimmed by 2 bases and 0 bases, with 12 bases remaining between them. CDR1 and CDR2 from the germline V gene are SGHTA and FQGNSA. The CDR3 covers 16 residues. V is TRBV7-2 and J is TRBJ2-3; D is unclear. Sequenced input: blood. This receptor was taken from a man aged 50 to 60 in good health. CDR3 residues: CASSLRAALSTDTQYF. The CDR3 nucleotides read TGTGCCAGCAGCTTAAGAGCAGCGTTGAGCACAGATACGCAGTATTTT. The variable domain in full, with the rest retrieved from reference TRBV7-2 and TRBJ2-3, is GAGVSQSPSNKVTEKGKDVELRCDPISGHTALYWYRQSLGQGLEFLIYFQGNSAPDKSGLPSDRFSAERTGGSVSTLTIQRTQQEDSAVYLCASSLRAALSTDTQYFGPGTRLTVL.